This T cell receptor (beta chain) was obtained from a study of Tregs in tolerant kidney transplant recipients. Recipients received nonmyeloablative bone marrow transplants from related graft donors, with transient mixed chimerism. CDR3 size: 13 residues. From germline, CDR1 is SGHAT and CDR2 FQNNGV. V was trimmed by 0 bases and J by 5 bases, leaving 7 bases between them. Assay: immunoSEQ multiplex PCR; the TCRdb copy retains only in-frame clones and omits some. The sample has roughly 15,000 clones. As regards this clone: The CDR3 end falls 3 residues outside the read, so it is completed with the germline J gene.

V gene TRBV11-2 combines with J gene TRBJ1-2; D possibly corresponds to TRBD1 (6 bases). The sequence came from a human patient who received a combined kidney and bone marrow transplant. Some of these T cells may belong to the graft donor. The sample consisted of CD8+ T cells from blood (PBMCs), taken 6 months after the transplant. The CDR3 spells CASSLEGGYGYTF. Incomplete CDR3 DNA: TGTGCCAGCAGCTTAGAAGGGGGTTATGGC.